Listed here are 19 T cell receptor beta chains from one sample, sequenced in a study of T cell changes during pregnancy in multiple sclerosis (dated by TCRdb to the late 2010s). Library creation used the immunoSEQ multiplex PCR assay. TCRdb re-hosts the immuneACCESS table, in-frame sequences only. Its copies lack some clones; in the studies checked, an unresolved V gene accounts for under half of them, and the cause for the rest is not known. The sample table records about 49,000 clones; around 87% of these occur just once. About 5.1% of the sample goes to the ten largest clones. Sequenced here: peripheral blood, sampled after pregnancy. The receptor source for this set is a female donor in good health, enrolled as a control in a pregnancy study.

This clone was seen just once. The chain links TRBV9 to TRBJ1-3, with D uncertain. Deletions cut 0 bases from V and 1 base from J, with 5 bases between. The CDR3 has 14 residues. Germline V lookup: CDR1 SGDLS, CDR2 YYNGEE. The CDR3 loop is CASSVAGSGNTIYF. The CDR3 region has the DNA TGTGCCAGCAGCGTAGCCGGGTCTGGAAACACCATATATTTT.

The CDR3 DNA is TGTGCCATCAGTGAGCAGGGGGGCGAGAGCTATGGCTACACCTTC. Protein product: CAISEQGGESYGYTF. This chain connects TRBV10-3 to TRBJ1-2; the match to TRBD1 covers 7 bases. V lost 2 bases and J lost 4; bases outside the gene matches: 7. Per the germline V gene, CDR1 is ENHRY and CDR2 is SYGVKD. The CDR3 runs to 15 residues.

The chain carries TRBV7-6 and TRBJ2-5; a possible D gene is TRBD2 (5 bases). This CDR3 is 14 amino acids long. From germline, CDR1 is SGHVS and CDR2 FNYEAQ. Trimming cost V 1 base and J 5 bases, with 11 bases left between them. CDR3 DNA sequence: TGTGCCAGCAGCTTAGGTGCGCGGGCTGAGACCCAGTACTTC. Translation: CASSLGARAETQYF.

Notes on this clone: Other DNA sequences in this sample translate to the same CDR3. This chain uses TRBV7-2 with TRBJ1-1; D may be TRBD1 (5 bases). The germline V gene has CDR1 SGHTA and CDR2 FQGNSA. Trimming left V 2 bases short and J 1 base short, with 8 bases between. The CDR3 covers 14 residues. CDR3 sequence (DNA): TGTGCCAGCAGCTTACGGCAGGGGAACACTGAAGCTTTCTTT. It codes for CASSLRQGNTEAFF. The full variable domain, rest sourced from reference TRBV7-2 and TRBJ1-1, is GAGVSQSPSNKVTEKGKDVELRCDPISGHTALYWYRQSLGQGLEFLIYFQGNSAPDKSGLPSDRFSAERTGGSVSTLTIQRTQQEDSAVYLCASSLRQGNTEAFFGQGTRLTVV.

In DNA, the CDR3 is TGCGCCAGCAGCCTTATAGCGGGGACCTACAATGAGCAGTTCTTC. Protein: CASSLIAGTYNEQFF. V gene TRBV5-1 combines with J gene TRBJ2-1; 8 nucleotides match TRBD2. The germline CDR1 and CDR2 sequences are SGHRS and YFSETQ. V dropped 4 bases and J dropped 2; count of bases not matched to a gene: 5. The CDR3 has 15 amino acids.

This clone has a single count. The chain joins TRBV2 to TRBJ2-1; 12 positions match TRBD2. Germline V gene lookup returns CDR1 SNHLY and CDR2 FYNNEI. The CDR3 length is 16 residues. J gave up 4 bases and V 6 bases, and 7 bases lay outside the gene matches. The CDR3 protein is CASSPTSGGTYNEQFF. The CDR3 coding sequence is TGTGCCAGCAGCCCTACTAGCGGGGGGACATACAATGAGCAGTTCTTC.

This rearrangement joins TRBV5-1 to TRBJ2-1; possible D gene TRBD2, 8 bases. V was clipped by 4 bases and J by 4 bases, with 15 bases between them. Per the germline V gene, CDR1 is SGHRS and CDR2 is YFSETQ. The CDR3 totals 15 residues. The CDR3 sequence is CASSTGGTEYNEQFF. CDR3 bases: TGCGCCAGCAGCACGGGGGGGACAGAGTACAATGAGCAGTTCTTC.

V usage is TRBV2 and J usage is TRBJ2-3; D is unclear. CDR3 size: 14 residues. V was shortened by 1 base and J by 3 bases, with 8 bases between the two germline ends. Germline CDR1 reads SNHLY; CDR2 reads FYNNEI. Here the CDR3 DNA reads TGTGCCAGCAGTGAAGGGAGCCGAACAGATACGCAGTATTTT. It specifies CASSEGSRTDTQYF.

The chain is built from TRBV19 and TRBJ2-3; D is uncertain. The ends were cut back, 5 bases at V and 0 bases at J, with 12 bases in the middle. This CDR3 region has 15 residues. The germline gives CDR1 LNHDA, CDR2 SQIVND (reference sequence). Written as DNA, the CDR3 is TGTGCCAGTAGTCCCCTTGGCGGAAGCACAGATACGCAGTATTTT. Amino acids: CASSPLGGSTDTQYF.

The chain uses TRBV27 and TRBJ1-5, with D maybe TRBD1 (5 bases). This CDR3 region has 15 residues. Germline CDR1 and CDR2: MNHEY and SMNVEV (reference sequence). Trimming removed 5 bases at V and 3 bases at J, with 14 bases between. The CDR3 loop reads CASSPLTAPNQPQHF. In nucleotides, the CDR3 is TGTGCCAGCAGTCCCCTGACAGCCCCCAATCAGCCCCAGCATTTT.

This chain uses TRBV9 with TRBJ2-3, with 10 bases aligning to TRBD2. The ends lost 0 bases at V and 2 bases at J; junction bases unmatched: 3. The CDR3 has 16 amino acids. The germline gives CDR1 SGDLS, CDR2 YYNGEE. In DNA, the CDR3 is TGTGCCAGCAGCGTAGTTAGCGGGAGGTTCACAGATACGCAGTATTTT. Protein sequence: CASSVVSGRFTDTQYF.

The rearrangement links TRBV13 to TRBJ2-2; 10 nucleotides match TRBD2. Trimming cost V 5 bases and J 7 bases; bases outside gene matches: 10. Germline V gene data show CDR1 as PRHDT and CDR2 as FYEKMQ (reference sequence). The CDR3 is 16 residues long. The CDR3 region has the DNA TGTGCCAGCAGCCCATTCGGGACTAGCGCTGGCGGGGAGCTGTTTTTT. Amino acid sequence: CASSPFGTSAGGELFF.

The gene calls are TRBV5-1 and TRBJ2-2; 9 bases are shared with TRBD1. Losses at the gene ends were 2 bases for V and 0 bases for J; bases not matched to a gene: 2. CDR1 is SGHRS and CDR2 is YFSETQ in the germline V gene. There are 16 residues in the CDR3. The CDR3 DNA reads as TGCGCCAGCAGCTTTAGACAGGGGGCGAACACCGGGGAGCTGTTTTTT. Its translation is CASSFRQGANTGELFF.

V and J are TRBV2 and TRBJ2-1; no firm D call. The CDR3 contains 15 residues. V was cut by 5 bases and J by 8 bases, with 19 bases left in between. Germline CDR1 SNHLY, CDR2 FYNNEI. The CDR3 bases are TGTGCCAGCAGTTTTGAGGAATTAGATCTCGATGAGCAGTTCTTC. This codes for CASSFEELDLDEQFF.

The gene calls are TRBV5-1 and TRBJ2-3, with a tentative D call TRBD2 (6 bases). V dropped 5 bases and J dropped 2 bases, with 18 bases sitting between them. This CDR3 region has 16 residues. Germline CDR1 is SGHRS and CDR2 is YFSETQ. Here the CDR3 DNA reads TGCGCCAGCAGACTGCTCGGGCGGGGTATCACAGATACGCAGTATTTT. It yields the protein CASRLLGRGITDTQYF. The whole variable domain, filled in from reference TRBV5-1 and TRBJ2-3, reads KAGVTQTPRYLIKTRGQQVTLSCSPISGHRSVSWYQQTPGQGLQFLFEYFSETQRNKGNFPGRFSGRQFSNSRSEMNVSTLELGDSALYLCASRLLGRGITDTQYFGPGTRLTVL.

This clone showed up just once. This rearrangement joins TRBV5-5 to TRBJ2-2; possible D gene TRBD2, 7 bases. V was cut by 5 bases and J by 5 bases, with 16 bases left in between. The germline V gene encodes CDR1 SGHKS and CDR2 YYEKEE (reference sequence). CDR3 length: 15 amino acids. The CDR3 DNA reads TGTGCCAGCAGTTGGTCCGGGGGGCGAACCGGGGAGCTGTTTTTT. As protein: CASSWSGGRTGELFF.

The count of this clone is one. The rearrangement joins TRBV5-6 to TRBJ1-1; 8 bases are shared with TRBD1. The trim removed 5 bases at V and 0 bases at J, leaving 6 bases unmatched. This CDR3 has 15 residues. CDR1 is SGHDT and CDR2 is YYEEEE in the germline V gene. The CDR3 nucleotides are TGTGCCAGCAGTTCCGGACAGGGCATGAACACTGAAGCTTTCTTT. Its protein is CASSSGQGMNTEAFF.

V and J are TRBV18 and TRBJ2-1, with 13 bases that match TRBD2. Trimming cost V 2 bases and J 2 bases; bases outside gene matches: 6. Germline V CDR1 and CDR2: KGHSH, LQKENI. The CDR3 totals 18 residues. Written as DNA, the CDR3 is TGTGCCAGCTCACCAACTAGCGGGGGGGCCGGGGCCTACAATGAGCAGTTCTTC. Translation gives CASSPTSGGAGAYNEQFF.

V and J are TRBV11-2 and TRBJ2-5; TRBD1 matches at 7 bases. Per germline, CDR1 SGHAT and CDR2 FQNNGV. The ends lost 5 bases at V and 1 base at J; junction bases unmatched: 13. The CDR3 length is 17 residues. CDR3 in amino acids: CASSPSLGTAFQETQYF. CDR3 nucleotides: TGTGCCAGCAGCCCCAGCTTGGGGACAGCATTCCAAGAGACCCAGTACTTC.